Listed here are 26 T cell receptor beta chains from one sample, sequenced in a study of T cell clones after liver transplantation. Sequenced by immunoSEQ multiplex PCR; TCRdb stores in-frame clones only, minus some. The sample includes 20,000 or so clones, approximately 94% seen only once; the top ten take 20% to 30%. The sequences come from CD8+ T cells from blood, collected nearly 26 months after liver transplant. These receptors came from a human patient who received a liver transplant. Among the T cells, some may be from the graft donor.

This sequence joins TRBV27 and TRBJ2-7; 9 bases are shared with TRBD1. Trimming at V came to 10 bases and at J to 4 bases, leaving 8 bases not matched to a gene. Germline V lookup: CDR1 MNHEY, CDR2 SMNVEV (reference sequence). The CDR3 runs to 13 residues. Written as DNA, the CDR3 is TGTGCCACCGCCCGGGACAGGGCGTACGAGCAGTACTTC. Its translation: CATARDRAYEQYF.

The gene calls are TRBV7-6 and TRBJ2-7, with a tentative D call TRBD1 (5 bases). CDR1 and CDR2 from the germline V gene are SGHVS and FNYEAQ. This CDR3 region has 13 residues. Trimming pared 3 bases from V and 1 base from J, leaving 7 bases between. In DNA form, the CDR3 reads TGTGCCAGCAGCTTGACAGATTCCTACGAGCAGTACTTC. Protein: CASSLTDSYEQYF. The variable domain in full, with the rest retrieved from reference TRBV7-6 and TRBJ2-7, is GAGVSQSPRYKVTKRGQDVALRCDPISGHVSLYWYRQALGQGPEFLTYFNYEAQQDKSGLPNDRFSAERPEGSISTLTIQRTEQRDSAMYRCASSLTDSYEQYFGPGTRLTVT.

In DNA, the CDR3 is TGTGCCAGCAGCTTAGAGGCGCGGGAGCTAAATGAGCAGTTCTTC. As protein: CASSLEARELNEQFF. The V and J genes are TRBV7-6 and TRBJ2-1, with 7 bases identical to TRBD2. CDR3 length: 15 residues. CDR1 SGHVS and CDR2 FNYEAQ come from the germline V gene. J gave up 7 bases and V 1 base, and 7 bases lay outside the gene matches. Together with reference TRBV7-6 and TRBJ2-1, the CDR3 gives the full variable domain: GAGVSQSPRYKVTKRGQDVALRCDPISGHVSLYWYRQALGQGPEFLTYFNYEAQQDKSGLPNDRFSAERPEGSISTLTIQRTEQRDSAMYRCASSLEARELNEQFFGPGTRLTVL.

The chain has TRBV7-6 and TRBJ2-1; D possibly corresponds to TRBD2 (6 bases). Germline V gene lookup returns CDR1 SGHVS and CDR2 FNYEAQ. The V end lost 7 bases, the J end lost 5 bases, and 15 bases lay between the germline ends. CDR3 length: 14 residues. CDR3: CASTELADNNEQFF. The CDR3, as DNA: TGTGCCAGCACGGAACTAGCAGACAACAATGAGCAGTTCTTC.

This chain links TRBV9 with TRBJ2-1; 9 bases fit TRBD2. This CDR3 has 14 residues. V dropped 4 bases and J dropped 7; count of bases not matched to a gene: 6. From germline, CDR1 is SGDLS and CDR2 YYNGEE. The CDR3 nucleotides are TGTGCCAGCAGCCTAAGGACTAGCGAGAATGAGCAGTTCTTC. It yields the protein CASSLRTSENEQFF. The variable domain in full, with the rest retrieved from reference TRBV9 and TRBJ2-1, is DSGVTQTPKHLITATGQRVTLRCSPRSGDLSVYWYQQSLDQGLQFLIQYYNGEERAKGNILERFSAQQFPDLHSELNLSSLELGDSALYFCASSLRTSENEQFFGPGTRLTVL.

This clone showed up just once. This chain links TRBV2 with TRBJ2-1, with 7 bases matching TRBD2. V lost 7 bases to trimming and J lost 4 bases; unmatched junction nucleotides: 16. Germline CDR1 and CDR2: SNHLY and FYNNEI. The CDR3 is 17 amino acids. The CDR3 nucleotides are TGTGCCAGCACCCTTGAAATATGGCGGGAGATGTACAATGAGCAGTTCTTC. Its translation is CASTLEIWREMYNEQFF.

The V gene is TRBV7-7, the J gene TRBJ2-1; D is unresolved. V was cut by 5 bases and J by 1 base, with 18 bases left in between. CDR1 is SSHAT and CDR2 is FNYEAQ in the germline V gene (reference sequence). This CDR3 spans 17 amino acids. CDR3 DNA sequence: TGTGCCAGCAGCGTTAGGGCGGAAAAGGCATCCTACAATGAGCAGTTCTTC. It codes for CASSVRAEKASYNEQFF.

V usage is TRBV4-1 and J usage is TRBJ1-5; TRBD1 matches at 8 bases. CDR1 and CDR2 (germline): MGHRA, YSYEKL. Trimming removed 2 bases from V and 4 bases from J; junction bases left unmatched: 4. CDR3 length: 15 residues. CDR3 in amino acids: CASSQIQGENQPQHF. Written as DNA, the CDR3 is TGCGCCAGCAGCCAAATACAGGGGGAAAATCAGCCCCAGCATTTT.

The J gene is TRBJ2-1, the V gene TRBV9; 7 bases match TRBD2. The V gene's germline CDR1 is SGDLS and CDR2 YYNGEE. This CDR3 is built from 14 residues. V shed 3 bases, J shed 8 bases, and the junction held 8 bases outside the gene matches. CDR3 in amino acids: CASSGRTSLDEQFF. DNA of the CDR3: TGTGCCAGCAGCGGCCGGACTAGTTTGGATGAGCAGTTCTTC.

DNA for the CDR3: TGTGCCAGCAGCTTAGGTCGGGGGGGGATGAACACTGAAGCTTTCTTT. Translation: CASSLGRGGMNTEAFF. The chain is built from TRBV7-6 and TRBJ1-1, with a possible D match to TRBD1 (5 bases). The CDR3 is 16 residues long. Trimming pared 1 base from V and 0 bases from J, leaving 12 bases between. Germline lookup yields CDR1 SGHVS and CDR2 FNYEAQ.

The genes are TRBV7-8 and TRBJ2-1; 11 nucleotides line up with TRBD1. The V gene end was trimmed by 4 bases and the J gene end by 7 bases; junction bases not matched to a gene: 6. Per the germline V gene, CDR1 is SGHVS and CDR2 is FQNEAQ. This CDR3 spans 15 amino acids. CDR3 DNA sequence: TGTGCCAGCAGCTACGGACAGGGGGCGGAGAATGAGCAGTTCTTC. Its translation is CASSYGQGAENEQFF.

The chain links TRBV6-1 to TRBJ2-5; weak D call: TRBD2 (5 bases). There are 13 residues in the CDR3. The V end was cut by 3 bases, the J end by 5 bases, with 10 bases between. Germline V gives CDR1 MNHNS, CDR2 SASEGT. The CDR3 nucleotides read TGTGCCAGCAGTGACACGGGGTTGGAGACCCAGTACTTC. Translated: CASSDTGLETQYF.

This clone was detected only a few times. The chain employs TRBV10-2 and TRBJ2-3, with 10 bases identical to TRBD2. The CDR3 contains 16 residues. CDR1 and CDR2 from the germline V gene are WSHSY and SAAADI. V gave up 3 bases and J gave up 5 bases; unmatched junction bases: 8. CDR3: CASSEILAGGLDTQYF. The DNA for the CDR3 is TGCGCCAGCAGTGAAATTTTAGCGGGAGGCTTAGATACGCAGTATTTT.

CDR3 sequence reads: CASSPEPTAGTEAFF. The CDR3 DNA follows: TGTGCCAGCAGCCCAGAACCAACTGCAGGGACTGAAGCTTTCTTT. This chain joins TRBV4-2 and TRBJ1-1, with a tentative D call TRBD1 (5 bases). The germline CDR1 and CDR2 sequences are LGHNA and YNFKEQ. V was clipped by 4 bases and J by 5 bases, with 17 bases between them. This CDR3 is built from 15 residues.

The chain employs TRBV10-3 and TRBJ2-2; 13 nucleotides align to TRBD2. The CDR3 contains 17 residues. V dropped 10 bases and J dropped 4; count of bases not matched to a gene: 12. Germline V gene data show CDR1 as ENHRY and CDR2 as SYGVKD. CDR3 nucleotide sequence: TGTGCCACTCTACTAGCGGGAGGGCCTCGAGGCACCGGGGAGCTGTTTTTT. Translated, it gives CATLLAGGPRGTGELFF.

This clone was picked up one time. V gene TRBV28 combines with J gene TRBJ2-5; TRBD2 agrees at 7 bases. The J call may be wrong; the DNA end is better matched by TRBJ2-7. The CDR3 runs to 13 residues. In germline, CDR1 is MDHEN, CDR2 SYDVKM. CDR3 nucleotide sequence: TGTGCCAGCAGTTACGGGACTAACTACGAGCAGTACTTC. As protein: CASSYGTNYEQYF.

V and J are TRBV2 and TRBJ1-2, with a tentative D call TRBD1 (5 bases). The CDR3 is made up of 15 amino acids. V was pared by 7 bases and J by 2 bases, with 17 bases between. The germline gives CDR1 SNHLY, CDR2 FYNNEI. In DNA, the CDR3 is TGTGCCAGCACCGACGGGACCTCGGGAAACTATGGCTACACCTTC. This encodes CASTDGTSGNYGYTF.

CDR3 coding DNA: TGTGCCAGCAGCTTAGCGCTAGCGGAACCCACCGGGGAGCTGTTTTTT. It encodes CASSLALAEPTGELFF. The chain joins TRBV7-8 to TRBJ2-2; 7 positions agree with TRBD2. The CDR3 runs to 16 residues. Germline V gives CDR1 SGHVS, CDR2 FQNEAQ. V was pared by 0 bases and J by 4 bases, with 5 bases of the junction left unmatched.

This chain links TRBV5-4 with TRBJ1-2; D gene unclear. CDR1 SGHNT and CDR2 YYREEE come from the germline V gene (reference sequence). The CDR3 extends over 13 amino acids. Trimming took off 4 bases at V and 8 bases at J, with 15 bases between the two ends. Here the CDR3 DNA reads TGTGCCAGCAGCGGCCCTGGGGAGGGCGGCTACACCTTC. As protein: CASSGPGEGGYTF.

V usage is TRBV13 and J usage is TRBJ2-5, with 14 bases identical to TRBD2. This CDR3 is built from 16 residues. V lost 0 bases and J lost 5; bases outside the gene matches: 2. The V gene's germline CDR1 is PRHDT and CDR2 FYEKMQ (reference sequence). The CDR3 DNA reads TGTGCCAGCAGCTTAGGAGGGACTAGCGGGAGTGAGACCCAGTACTTC. As protein: CASSLGGTSGSETQYF.

CDR3: CASSRLAGLTDTQYF. The CDR3 DNA reads TGTGCCAGCAGTAGACTAGCGGGGCTCACAGATACGCAGTATTTT. The chain carries TRBV27 and TRBJ2-3, with 11 nucleotides matching TRBD2. Trimming at V came to 5 bases and at J to 2 bases, leaving 3 bases not matched to a gene. Germline CDR1 MNHEY, CDR2 SMNVEV (reference sequence). The CDR3 length is 15 residues.

The table lists this clone with a count of one. The chain combines TRBV6-6 with TRBJ1-3; possible D gene TRBD1, 5 bases. The CDR3 loop spans 16 amino acids. Trimming removed 2 bases at V and 0 bases at J, with 11 bases between. From germline, CDR1 is MNHNY and CDR2 SVGAGI (reference sequence). Here the CDR3 DNA reads TGTGCCAGCAGTTACATAGCCGGGGGCTCTGGAAACACCATATATTTT. Its protein is CASSYIAGGSGNTIYF.

The chain joins TRBV27 to TRBJ2-6; D is unresolved. Germline CDR1 and CDR2: MNHEY and SMNVEV (reference sequence). The V end was cut by 7 bases, the J end by 2 bases, with 6 bases between. This CDR3 has 13 residues. The CDR3 DNA reads as TGTGCCAGCATAAGGCCTGGGGCCAACGTCCTGACTTTC. Its protein product is CASIRPGANVLTF. Full variable domain (remainder filled in from reference TRBV27 and TRBJ2-6): EAQVTQNPRYLITVTGKKLTVTCSQNMNHEYMSWYRQDPGLGLRQIYYSMNVEVTDKGDVPEGYKVSRKEKRNFPLILESPSPNQTSLYFCASIRPGANVLTFGAGSRLTVL.

The chain employs TRBV4-2 and TRBJ2-1; 8 positions agree with TRBD2. Germline CDR1 and CDR2: LGHNA and YNFKEQ. J gave up 0 bases and V 3 bases, and 7 bases lay outside the gene matches. The length of the CDR3 is 17 residues. CDR3 sequence: CASSQGHSGSSYNEQFF. CDR3 bases: TGTGCCAGCAGCCAGGGGCACAGCGGGAGCTCCTACAATGAGCAGTTCTTC.

The chain couples TRBV11-2 to TRBJ2-7, with TRBD1 identical over 8 bases. J lost 0 bases, V lost 10 bases, and 5 bases had no gene match. Germline V gene sequence: CDR1 SGHAT, CDR2 FQNNGV. CDR3 size: 13 residues. CDR3 protein: CAISTGVSYEQYF. The CDR3 DNA is TGTGCCATCTCGACAGGGGTCTCCTACGAGCAGTACTTC. Complete variable domain (other parts from reference TRBV11-2 and TRBJ2-7): EAGVAQSPRYKIIEKRQSVAFWCNPISGHATLYWYQQILGQGPKLLIQFQNNGVVDDSQLPKDRFSAERLKGVDSTLKIQPAKLEDSAVYLCAISTGVSYEQYFGPGTRLTVT.

CDR3 amino acids: CASSLTGYQETQYF. CDR3 bases: TGTGCCAGCAGCTTGACAGGGTACCAAGAGACCCAGTACTTC. The chain is built from TRBV7-3 and TRBJ2-5; 7 nucleotides agree with TRBD1. CDR3 size: 14 residues. The germline gives CDR1 SGHTA, CDR2 FQGTGA. The trim removed 3 bases at V and 0 bases at J, leaving 1 base unmatched.